The clone carrying this T cell receptor beta chain was counted many times. Its antigen is not identified. Quantitative 5'-RACE with molecular barcodes was used to make the TCR beta libraries. TCRdb reprocessed the 5' RACE reads with MiXCR, giving one entry per CDR3 protein. The data show 200,000 to 250,000 distinct CDR3 sequences, with roughly 25% seen just once and around 6.3% held by the top ten. The record originates from a study of CD8 T cells in ankylosing spondylitis. General study findings and limits: Existing reports had already noted some motif variants in reactive arthritis synovial fluid and blood. Disease-linked clones reportedly concentrated significantly in matched ankylosing spondylitis synovial fluid.

The CDR3 sequence is 19 residues long. Per the germline V gene, CDR1 is MNHEY and CDR2 is SMNVEV (reference sequence). Trimming stripped 6 bases from V and 4 bases from J, with 27 bases between. The chain couples TRBV27 to TRBJ1-4, with D unresolved. Sequenced: blood, either unsorted or a sorted T cell fraction (not recorded which). This sequence originates from a male donor with ankylosing spondylitis or in good health (not recorded which). The DNA for the CDR3 is TGTGCCAGCAGCCCGTGGCAGCCGGGGAAACTACGAGTTAATGAAAAACTGTTTTTT. It codes for CASSPWQPGKLRVNEKLFF.